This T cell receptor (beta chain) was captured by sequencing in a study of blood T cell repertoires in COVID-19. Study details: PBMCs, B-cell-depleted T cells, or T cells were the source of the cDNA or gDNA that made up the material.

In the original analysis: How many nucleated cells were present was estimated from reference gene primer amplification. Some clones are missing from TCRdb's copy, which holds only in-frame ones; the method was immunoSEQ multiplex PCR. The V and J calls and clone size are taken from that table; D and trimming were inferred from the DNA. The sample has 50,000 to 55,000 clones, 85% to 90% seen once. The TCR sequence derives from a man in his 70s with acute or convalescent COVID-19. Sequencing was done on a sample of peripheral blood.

The CDR3 reads CASSAIGRGRQETQYF. Here the CDR3 DNA reads TGTGCCAGCAGTGCCATCGGGCGGGGGCGCCAAGAGACCCAGTACTTC. The chain is built from TRBV6-1 and TRBJ2-5, with D perhaps TRBD2 (7 bases). The CDR3 spans 16 residues. The germline gives CDR1 MNHNS, CDR2 SASEGT. Trimming shortened V by 4 bases and J by 1 base, and 16 bases separated the two germline ends.